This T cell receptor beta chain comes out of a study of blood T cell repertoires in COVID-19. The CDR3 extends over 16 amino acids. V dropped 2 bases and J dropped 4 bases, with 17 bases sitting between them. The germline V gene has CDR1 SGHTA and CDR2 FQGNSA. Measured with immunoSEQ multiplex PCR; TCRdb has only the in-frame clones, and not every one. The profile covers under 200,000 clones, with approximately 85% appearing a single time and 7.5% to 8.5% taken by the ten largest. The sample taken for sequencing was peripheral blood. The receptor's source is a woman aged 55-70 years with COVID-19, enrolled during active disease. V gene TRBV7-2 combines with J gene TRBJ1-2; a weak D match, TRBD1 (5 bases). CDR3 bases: TGTGCCAGCAGCTTAATTGTGACAGCCACCCTCTATGGCTACACCTTC. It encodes CASSLIVTATLYGYTF.